One sample yielded the 3 T cell receptor beta chains listed below, sequenced in a study of T cells after yellow fever vaccination. TCRdb processed the 5' RACE reads anew with MiXCR; each CDR3 protein has one entry. Of approximately 510,000 distinct CDR3 sequences in the sample, less than 25% were seen once. Sequencing was performed on PBMCs, taken 21 days after the first yellow fever vaccination. These receptors all come from a man between 18 and 29 years old who received the YFV17D yellow fever vaccine.

V usage is TRBV3-1 and J usage is TRBJ2-3; 7 bases match TRBD2. With V trimmed by 3 bases and J by 5 bases, 8 bases remained unmatched. The CDR3 extends over 15 amino acids. Germline V gene sequence: CDR1 LGHDT, CDR2 YNNKEL (reference sequence). CDR3 protein: CASSHDGRLGDTQYF. In nucleotides, the CDR3 is TGTGCCAGCAGCCATGACGGGAGGTTAGGAGATACGCAGTATTTT.

The rearrangement uses TRBV29-1 and TRBJ2-1; D remains unclear. Between the trimmed V and J ends, which lost 1 base and 10 bases, there was a span of 8 bases. The length of the CDR3 is 11 residues. Germline values: CDR1 SQVTM, CDR2 ANQGSEA. CDR3 amino acids: CSVEVGGEQFF. DNA for the CDR3: TGCAGCGTTGAAGTAGGCGGAGAGCAGTTCTTC.

The genes are TRBV5-1 and TRBJ2-1; 15 nucleotides line up with TRBD2. The CDR3 covers 19 residues. The germline V gene encodes CDR1 SGHRS and CDR2 YFSETQ. Trimming cost V 4 bases and J 6 bases; bases outside gene matches: 14. The CDR3 nucleotides read TGCGCCAGCAGCCCTAATAATCCGGGACTAGCGGGGGGCCCCAATGAGCAGTTCTTC. Its translation: CASSPNNPGLAGGPNEQFF.